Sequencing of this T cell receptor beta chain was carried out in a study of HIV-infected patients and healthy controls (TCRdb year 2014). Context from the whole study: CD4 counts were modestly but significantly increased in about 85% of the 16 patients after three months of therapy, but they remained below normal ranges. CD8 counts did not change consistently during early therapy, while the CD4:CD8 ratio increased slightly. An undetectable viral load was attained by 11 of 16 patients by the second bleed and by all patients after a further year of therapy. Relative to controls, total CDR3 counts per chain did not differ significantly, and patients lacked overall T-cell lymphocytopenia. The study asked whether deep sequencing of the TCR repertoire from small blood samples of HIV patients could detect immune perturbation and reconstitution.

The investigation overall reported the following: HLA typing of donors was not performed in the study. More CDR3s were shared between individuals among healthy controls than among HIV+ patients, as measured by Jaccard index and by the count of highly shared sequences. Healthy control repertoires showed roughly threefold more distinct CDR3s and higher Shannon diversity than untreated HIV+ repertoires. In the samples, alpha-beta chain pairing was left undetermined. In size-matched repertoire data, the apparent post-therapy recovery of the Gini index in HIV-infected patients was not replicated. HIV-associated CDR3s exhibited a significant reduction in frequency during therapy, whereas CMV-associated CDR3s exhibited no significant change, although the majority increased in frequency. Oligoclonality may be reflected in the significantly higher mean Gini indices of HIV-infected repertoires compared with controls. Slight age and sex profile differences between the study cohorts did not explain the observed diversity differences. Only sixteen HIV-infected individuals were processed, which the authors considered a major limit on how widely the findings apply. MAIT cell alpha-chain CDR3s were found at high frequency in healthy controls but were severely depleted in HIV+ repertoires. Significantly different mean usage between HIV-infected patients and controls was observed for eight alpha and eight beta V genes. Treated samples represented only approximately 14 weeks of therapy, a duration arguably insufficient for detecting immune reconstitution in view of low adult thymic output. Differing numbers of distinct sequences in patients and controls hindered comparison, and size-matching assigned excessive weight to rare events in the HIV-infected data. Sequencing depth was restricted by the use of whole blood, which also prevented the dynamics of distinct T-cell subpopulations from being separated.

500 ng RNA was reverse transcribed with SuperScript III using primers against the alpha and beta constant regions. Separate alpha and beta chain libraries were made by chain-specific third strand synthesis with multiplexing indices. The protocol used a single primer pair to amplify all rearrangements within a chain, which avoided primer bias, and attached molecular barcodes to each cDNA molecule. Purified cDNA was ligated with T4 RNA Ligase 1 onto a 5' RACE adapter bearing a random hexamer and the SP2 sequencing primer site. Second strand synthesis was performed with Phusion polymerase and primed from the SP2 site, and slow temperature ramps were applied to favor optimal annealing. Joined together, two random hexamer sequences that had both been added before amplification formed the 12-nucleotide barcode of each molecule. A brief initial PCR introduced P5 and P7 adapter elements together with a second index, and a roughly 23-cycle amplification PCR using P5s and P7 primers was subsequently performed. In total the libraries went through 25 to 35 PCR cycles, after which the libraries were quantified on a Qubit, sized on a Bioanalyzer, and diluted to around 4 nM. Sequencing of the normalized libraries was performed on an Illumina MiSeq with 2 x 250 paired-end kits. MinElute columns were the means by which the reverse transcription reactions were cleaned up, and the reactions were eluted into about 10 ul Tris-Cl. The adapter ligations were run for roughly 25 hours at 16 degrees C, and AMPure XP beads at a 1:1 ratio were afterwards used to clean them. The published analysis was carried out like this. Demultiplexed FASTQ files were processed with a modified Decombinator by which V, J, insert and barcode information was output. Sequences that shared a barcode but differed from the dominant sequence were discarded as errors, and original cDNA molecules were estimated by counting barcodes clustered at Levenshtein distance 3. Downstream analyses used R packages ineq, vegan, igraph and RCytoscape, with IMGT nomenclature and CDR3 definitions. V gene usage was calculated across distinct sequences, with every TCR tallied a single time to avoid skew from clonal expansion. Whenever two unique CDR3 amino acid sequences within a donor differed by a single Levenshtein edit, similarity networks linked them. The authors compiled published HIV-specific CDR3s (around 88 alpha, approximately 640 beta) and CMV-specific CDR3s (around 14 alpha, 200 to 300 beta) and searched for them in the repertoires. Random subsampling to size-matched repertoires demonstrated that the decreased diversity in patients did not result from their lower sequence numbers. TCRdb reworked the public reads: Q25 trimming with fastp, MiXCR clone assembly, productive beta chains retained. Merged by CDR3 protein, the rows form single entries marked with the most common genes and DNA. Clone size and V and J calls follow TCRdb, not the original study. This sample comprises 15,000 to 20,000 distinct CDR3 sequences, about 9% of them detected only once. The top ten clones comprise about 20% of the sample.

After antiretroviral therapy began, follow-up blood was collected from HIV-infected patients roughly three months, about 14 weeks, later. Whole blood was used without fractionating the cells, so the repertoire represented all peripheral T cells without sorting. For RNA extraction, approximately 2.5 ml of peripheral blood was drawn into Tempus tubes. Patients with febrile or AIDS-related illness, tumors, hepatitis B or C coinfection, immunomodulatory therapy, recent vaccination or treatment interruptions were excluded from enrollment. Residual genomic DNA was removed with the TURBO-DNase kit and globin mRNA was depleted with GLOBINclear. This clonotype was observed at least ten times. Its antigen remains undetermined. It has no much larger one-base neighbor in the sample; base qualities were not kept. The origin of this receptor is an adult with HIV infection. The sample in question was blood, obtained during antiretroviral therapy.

The CDR3 here reads CASSQVGTAVGELFF. The nucleotides read TGCGCCAGCAGCCAAGTCGGGACTGCGGTCGGGGAGCTGTTTTTT. The rearrangement joined TRBV4-1 to TRBJ2-2; TRBD2 could be the D gene, as 6 bases match. V gives up 1 base and J gives up 7 bases, and the segment between their germline ends measures 13 bases. CDR1 MGHRA and CDR2 YSYEKL were looked up in the germline V gene. Taken from cysteine to phenylalanine, the CDR3 has 15 residues. Here the CDR3 DNA is all that survives: 45 bases in frame from base 1.